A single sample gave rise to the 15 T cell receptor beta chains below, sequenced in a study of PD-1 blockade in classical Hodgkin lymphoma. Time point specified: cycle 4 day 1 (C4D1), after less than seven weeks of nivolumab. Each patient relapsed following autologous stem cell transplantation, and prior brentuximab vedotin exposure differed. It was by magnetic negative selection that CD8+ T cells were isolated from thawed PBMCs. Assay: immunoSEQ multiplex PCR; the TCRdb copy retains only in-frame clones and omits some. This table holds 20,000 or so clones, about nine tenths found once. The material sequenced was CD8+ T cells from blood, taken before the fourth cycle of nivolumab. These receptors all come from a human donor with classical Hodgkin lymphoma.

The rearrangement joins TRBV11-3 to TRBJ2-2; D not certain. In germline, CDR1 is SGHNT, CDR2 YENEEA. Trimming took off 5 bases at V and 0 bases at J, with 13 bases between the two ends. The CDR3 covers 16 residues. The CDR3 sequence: CASSPYTGPNTGELFF. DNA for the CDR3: TGTGCCAGCAGCCCCTACACCGGCCCGAACACCGGGGAGCTGTTTTTT.

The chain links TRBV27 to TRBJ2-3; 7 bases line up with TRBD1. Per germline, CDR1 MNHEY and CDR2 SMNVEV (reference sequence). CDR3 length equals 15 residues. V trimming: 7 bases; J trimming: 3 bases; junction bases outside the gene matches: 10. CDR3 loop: CASTTTGERTDTQYF. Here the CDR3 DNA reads TGTGCCAGCACAACTACAGGGGAGAGGACAGATACGCAGTATTTT.

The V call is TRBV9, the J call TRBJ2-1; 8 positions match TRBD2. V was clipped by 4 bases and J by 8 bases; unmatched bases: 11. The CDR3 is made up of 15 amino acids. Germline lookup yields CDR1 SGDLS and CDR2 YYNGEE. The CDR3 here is CASSPLAGRGDEQFF. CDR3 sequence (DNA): TGTGCCAGCAGCCCCCTAGCGGGTCGGGGTGATGAGCAGTTCTTC. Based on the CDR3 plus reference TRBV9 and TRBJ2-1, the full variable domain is DSGVTQTPKHLITATGQRVTLRCSPRSGDLSVYWYQQSLDQGLQFLIQYYNGEERAKGNILERFSAQQFPDLHSELNLSSLELGDSALYFCASSPLAGRGDEQFFGPGTRLTVL.

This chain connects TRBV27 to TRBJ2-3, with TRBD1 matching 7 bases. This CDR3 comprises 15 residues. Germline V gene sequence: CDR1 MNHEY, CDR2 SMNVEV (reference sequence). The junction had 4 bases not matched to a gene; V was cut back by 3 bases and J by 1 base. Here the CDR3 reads CASSFFQGGTDTQYF. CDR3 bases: TGTGCCAGCAGTTTTTTTCAGGGGGGCACAGATACGCAGTATTTT.

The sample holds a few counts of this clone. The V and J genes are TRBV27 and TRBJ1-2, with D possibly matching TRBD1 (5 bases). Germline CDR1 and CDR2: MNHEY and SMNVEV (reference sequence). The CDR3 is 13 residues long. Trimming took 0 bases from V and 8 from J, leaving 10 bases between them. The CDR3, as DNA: TGTGCCAGCAGTTTATCGACGGGGGGAGGCTACACCTTC. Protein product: CASSLSTGGGYTF.

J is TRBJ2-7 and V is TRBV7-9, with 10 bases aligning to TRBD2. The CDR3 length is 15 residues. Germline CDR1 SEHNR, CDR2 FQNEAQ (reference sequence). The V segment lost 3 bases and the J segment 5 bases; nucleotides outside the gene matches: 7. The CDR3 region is CASSLDSSGSNEQYF. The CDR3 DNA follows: TGTGCCAGCAGCTTGGACTCTAGCGGGAGCAACGAGCAGTACTTC.

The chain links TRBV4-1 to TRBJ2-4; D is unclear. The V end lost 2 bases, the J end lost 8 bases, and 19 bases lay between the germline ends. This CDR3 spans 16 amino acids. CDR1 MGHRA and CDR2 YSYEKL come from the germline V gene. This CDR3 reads CASSQRDGRIGDIQYF. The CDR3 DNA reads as TGCGCCAGCAGCCAACGTGACGGACGAATCGGAGACATTCAGTACTTC.

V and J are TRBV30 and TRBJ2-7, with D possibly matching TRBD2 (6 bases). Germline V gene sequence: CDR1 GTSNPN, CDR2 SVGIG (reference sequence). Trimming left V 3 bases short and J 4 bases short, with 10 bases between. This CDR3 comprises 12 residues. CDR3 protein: CAWRYAGYEQYF. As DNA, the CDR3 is TGTGCCTGGAGGTATGCGGGATACGAGCAGTACTTC.

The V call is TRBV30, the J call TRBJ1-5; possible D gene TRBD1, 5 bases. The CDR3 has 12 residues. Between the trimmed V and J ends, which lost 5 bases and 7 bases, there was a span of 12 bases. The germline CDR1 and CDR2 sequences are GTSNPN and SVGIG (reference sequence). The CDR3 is CAWESGRQPQHF. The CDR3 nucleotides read TGTGCCTGGGAATCAGGGAGGCAGCCCCAGCATTTT. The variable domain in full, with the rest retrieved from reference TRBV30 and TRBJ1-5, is SQTIHQWPATLVQPVGSPLSLECTVEGTSNPNLYWYRQAAGRGLQLLFYSVGIGQISSEVPQNLSASRPQDRQFILSSKKLLLSDSGFYLCAWESGRQPQHFGDGTRLSIL.

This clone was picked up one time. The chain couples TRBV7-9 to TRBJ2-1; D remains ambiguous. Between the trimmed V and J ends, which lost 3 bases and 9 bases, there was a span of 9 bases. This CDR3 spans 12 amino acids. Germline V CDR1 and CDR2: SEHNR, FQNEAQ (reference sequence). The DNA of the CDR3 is TGTGCCAGCAGCTTTAACGCCGTTGAGCAGTTCTTC. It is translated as CASSFNAVEQFF.

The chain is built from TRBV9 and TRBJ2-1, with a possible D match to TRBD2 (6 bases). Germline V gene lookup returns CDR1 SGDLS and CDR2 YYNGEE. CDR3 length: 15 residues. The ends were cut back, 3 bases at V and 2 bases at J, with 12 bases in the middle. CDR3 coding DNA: TGTGCCAGCAGCGCAGGAGGGAGTGCCTACAATGAGCAGTTCTTC. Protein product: CASSAGGSAYNEQFF. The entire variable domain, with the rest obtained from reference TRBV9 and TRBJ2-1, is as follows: DSGVTQTPKHLITATGQRVTLRCSPRSGDLSVYWYQQSLDQGLQFLIQYYNGEERAKGNILERFSAQQFPDLHSELNLSSLELGDSALYFCASSAGGSAYNEQFFGPGTRLTVL.

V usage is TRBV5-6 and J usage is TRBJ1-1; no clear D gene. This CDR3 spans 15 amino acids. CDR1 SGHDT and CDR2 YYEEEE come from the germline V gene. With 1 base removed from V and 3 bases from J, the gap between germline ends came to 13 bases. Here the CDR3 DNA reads TGTGCCAGCAGCTTGATGTTGAACGGACACACTGAAGCTTTCTTT. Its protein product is CASSLMLNGHTEAFF.

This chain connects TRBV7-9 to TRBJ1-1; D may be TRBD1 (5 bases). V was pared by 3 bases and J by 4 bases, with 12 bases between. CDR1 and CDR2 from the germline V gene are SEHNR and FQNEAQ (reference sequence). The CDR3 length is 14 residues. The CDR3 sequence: CASSFVRGVTEAFF. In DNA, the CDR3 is TGTGCCAGCAGCTTTGTTCGAGGGGTCACTGAAGCTTTCTTT.

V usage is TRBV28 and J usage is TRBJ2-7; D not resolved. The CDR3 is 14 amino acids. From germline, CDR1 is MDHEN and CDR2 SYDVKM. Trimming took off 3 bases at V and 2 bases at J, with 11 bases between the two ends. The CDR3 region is CASSLEWAPYEQYF. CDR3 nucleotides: TGTGCCAGCAGTTTGGAATGGGCCCCCTACGAGCAGTACTTC.

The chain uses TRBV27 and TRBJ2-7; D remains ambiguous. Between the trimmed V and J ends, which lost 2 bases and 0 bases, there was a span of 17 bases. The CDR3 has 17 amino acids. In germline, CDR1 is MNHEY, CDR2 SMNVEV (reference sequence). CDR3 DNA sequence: TGTGCCAGCAGTTTAGGGTATCCTGGCTCTTCCTCCTACGAGCAGTACTTC. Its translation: CASSLGYPGSSSYEQYF.